Listed below are T cell receptor beta chains from one sample, sequenced in a study of T-cell reconstitution after alpha-beta-depleted transplantation in children. A single record per CDR3 protein comes from TCRdb applying MiXCR to the PCR reads. The sample has 45,000 to 60,000 distinct CDR3 sequences, 50% to 55% seen once. Specimen: peripheral blood, collected before TCRalphabeta/CD19-depleted stem cell transplant. These receptors all stem from a boy younger than two with SCID, due to receive a stem cell transplant. The CDR3 runs from the conserved cysteine through the conserved F or W. The order of the fields is CDR3 length, V gene, J gene, CDR3 protein.

cdr3_length: 18
v_call: TRBV20-1
j_call: TRBJ2-5
cdr3_aa: CSARDGSGGRSVGETQYF

cdr3_length: 15
v_call: TRBV10-3
j_call: TRBJ2-7
cdr3_aa: CAIRDGGGGSYEQYF

cdr3_length: 12
v_call: TRBV20-1
j_call: TRBJ1-2
cdr3_aa: CSATTGEAGYTF

cdr3_length: 11
v_call: TRBV20-1
j_call: TRBJ2-1
cdr3_aa: CSANQNNEQFF

cdr3_length: 16
v_call: TRBV5-8
j_call: TRBJ2-5
cdr3_aa: CASSLEVVEDQETQYF

cdr3_length: 12
v_call: TRBV5-1
j_call: TRBJ2-1
cdr3_aa: CASSLEGYEQFF

cdr3_length: 18
v_call: TRBV11-1
j_call: TRBJ2-2
cdr3_aa: CASSPPPGTVINTGELFF

cdr3_length: 13
v_call: TRBV6-1
j_call: TRBJ2-1
cdr3_aa: CASSQGWQDEQFF

cdr3_length: 17
v_call: TRBV12-3/TRBV12-4
j_call: TRBJ2-7
cdr3_aa: CASSLDLAGGAPYEQYF

cdr3_length: 15
v_call: TRBV4-3
j_call: TRBJ2-5
cdr3_aa: CASSQGGGPTETQYF

cdr3_length: 14
v_call: TRBV6-2/TRBV6-3
j_call: TRBJ2-3
cdr3_aa: CASSNYQNRDTQYF

cdr3_length: 15
v_call: TRBV7-2
j_call: TRBJ1-4
cdr3_aa: CASSFQAGTGEKLFF

cdr3_length: 15
v_call: TRBV10-3
j_call: TRBJ2-3
cdr3_aa: CAISDPGQATDTQYF

cdr3_length: 14
v_call: TRBV5-1
j_call: TRBJ2-5
cdr3_aa: CASSIGPTQETQYF

cdr3_length: 15
v_call: TRBV4-2
j_call: TRBJ2-2
cdr3_aa: CASSQAGPLAGELFF

cdr3_length: 11
v_call: TRBV12-3/TRBV12-4
j_call: TRBJ2-5
cdr3_aa: CASSVQETQYF

cdr3_length: 15
v_call: TRBV7-2
j_call: TRBJ1-1
cdr3_aa: CASSLSGTGTRAAFF

cdr3_length: 14
v_call: TRBV7-2
j_call: TRBJ2-4
cdr3_aa: CASSPGDYKNIQYF

cdr3_length: 15
v_call: TRBV6-4
j_call: TRBJ2-1
cdr3_aa: CASSESLAGGTSKFF

cdr3_length: 16
v_call: TRBV20-1
j_call: TRBJ2-5
cdr3_aa: CSARASAQTSEETQYF

cdr3_length: 15
v_call: TRBV7-8
j_call: TRBJ2-7
cdr3_aa: CASSLTGTHSYEQYF

cdr3_length: 12
v_call: TRBV20-1
j_call: TRBJ2-5
cdr3_aa: CSADIWRRTQYF

cdr3_length: 20
v_call: TRBV5-6
j_call: TRBJ2-6
cdr3_aa: CASGGAGQGITPPTFNVLTF

cdr3_length: 16
v_call: TRBV20-1
j_call: TRBJ2-5
cdr3_aa: CSATGTGGWLEETQYF

cdr3_length: 12
v_call: TRBV20-1
j_call: TRBJ2-3
cdr3_aa: CSARDPGDTQYF

cdr3_length: 16
v_call: TRBV7-2
j_call: TRBJ2-5
cdr3_aa: CASSSRRQGATETQYF

cdr3_length: 11
v_call: TRBV11-2
j_call: TRBJ2-5
cdr3_aa: CASSSSGTQYF

cdr3_length: 16
v_call: TRBV5-1
j_call: TRBJ2-6
cdr3_aa: CASSLGQSSGANVLTF

cdr3_length: 15
v_call: TRBV6-5
j_call: TRBJ1-1
cdr3_aa: CASTFPGGQETEAFF

cdr3_length: 16
v_call: TRBV4-2
j_call: TRBJ1-1
cdr3_aa: CASSQEITRENTEAFF

cdr3_length: 16
v_call: TRBV24-1
j_call: TRBJ2-1
cdr3_aa: CATSDLWTAAYNEQFF

cdr3_length: 17
v_call: TRBV7-2
j_call: TRBJ2-1
cdr3_aa: CASTPPDLAGGHNEQFF

cdr3_length: 15
v_call: TRBV4-3
j_call: TRBJ1-6
cdr3_aa: CASSQVGPPGSPLHF

cdr3_length: 14
v_call: TRBV20-1
j_call: TRBJ2-7
cdr3_aa: CSAREGGDSYEQYF

cdr3_length: 12
v_call: TRBV6-2/TRBV6-3
j_call: TRBJ1-2
cdr3_aa: CASRPDLYGYTF

cdr3_length: 16
v_call: TRBV5-1
j_call: TRBJ1-4
cdr3_aa: CASSLVAGATNEKLFF